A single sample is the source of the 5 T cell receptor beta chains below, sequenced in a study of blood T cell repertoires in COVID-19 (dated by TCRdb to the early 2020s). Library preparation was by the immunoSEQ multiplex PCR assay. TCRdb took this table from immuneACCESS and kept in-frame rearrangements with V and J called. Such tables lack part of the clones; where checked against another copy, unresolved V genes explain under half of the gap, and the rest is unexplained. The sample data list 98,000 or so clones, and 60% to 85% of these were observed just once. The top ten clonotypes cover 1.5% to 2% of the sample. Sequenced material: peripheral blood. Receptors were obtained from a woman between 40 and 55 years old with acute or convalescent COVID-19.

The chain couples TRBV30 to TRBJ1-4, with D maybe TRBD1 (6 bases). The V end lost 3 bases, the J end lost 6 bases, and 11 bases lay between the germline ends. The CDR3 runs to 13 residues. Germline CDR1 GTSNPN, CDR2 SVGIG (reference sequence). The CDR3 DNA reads TGTGCCTGGAGGGGGGGGCCGGATGAAAAACTGTTTTTT. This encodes CAWRGGPDEKLFF.

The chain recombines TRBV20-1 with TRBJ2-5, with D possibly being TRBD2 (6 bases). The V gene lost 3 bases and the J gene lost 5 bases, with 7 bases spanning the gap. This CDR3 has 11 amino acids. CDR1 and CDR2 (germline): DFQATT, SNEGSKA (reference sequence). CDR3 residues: CSASGRETQYF. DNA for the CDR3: TGCAGTGCTAGTGGGAGGGAGACCCAGTACTTC.

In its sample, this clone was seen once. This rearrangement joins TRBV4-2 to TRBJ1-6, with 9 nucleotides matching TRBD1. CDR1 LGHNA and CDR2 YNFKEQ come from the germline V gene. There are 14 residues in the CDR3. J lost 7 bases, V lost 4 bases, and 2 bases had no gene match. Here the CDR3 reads CASSLGTGNSPLHF. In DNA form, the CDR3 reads TGTGCCAGCAGCCTTGGGACAGGGAATTCACCCCTCCACTTT.

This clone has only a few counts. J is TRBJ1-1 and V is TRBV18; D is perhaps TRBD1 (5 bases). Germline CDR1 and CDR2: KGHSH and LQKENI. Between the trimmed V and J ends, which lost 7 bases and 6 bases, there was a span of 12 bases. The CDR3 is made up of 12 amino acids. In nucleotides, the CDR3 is TGTGCCAGCTATTCCCAGGGTGCTGAAGCTTTCTTT. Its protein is CASYSQGAEAFF.

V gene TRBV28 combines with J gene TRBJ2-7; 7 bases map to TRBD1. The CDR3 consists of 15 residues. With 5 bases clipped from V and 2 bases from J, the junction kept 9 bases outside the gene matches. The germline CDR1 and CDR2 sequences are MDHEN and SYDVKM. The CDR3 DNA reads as TGTGCCAGCAGTCCTCATCACAGGGGAACCTACGAGCAGTACTTC. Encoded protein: CASSPHHRGTYEQYF.